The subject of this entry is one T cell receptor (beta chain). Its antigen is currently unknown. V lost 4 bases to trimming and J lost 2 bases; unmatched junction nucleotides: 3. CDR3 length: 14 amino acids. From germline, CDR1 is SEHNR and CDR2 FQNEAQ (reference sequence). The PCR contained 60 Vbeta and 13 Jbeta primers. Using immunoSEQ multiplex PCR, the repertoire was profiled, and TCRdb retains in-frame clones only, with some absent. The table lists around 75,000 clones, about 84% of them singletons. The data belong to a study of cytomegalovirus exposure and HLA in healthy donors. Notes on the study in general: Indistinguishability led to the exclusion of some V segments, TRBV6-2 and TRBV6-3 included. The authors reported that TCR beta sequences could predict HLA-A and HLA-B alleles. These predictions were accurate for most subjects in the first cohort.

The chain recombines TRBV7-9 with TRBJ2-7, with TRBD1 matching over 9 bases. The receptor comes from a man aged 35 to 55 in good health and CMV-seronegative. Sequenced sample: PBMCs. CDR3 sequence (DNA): TGTGCCAGCAGCTCCAGACAGGGGGCCTACGAGCAGTACTTC. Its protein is CASSSRQGAYEQYF.